What follows is one T cell receptor (beta chain) and its context. Antigen unknown. The data were taken from a study of cytomegalovirus exposure and HLA in healthy donors. Study-level points and caveats: The tendency of first-cohort TCR clusters to co-occur in the approximately 120 validation repertoires was identified by a subsequent analysis.

This CDR3 comprises 14 residues. The V and J ends lost 4 bases and 0 bases respectively, with 7 bases between them. Germline V gives CDR1 MNHNY, CDR2 SVGAGI (reference sequence). TCRdb's copy holds only in-frame clones and misses some; the assay was immunoSEQ multiplex PCR. Of more than 200,000 clones listed, less than 95% were seen once; the top ten hold 3% to 3.5%. J is TRBJ1-5 and V is TRBV6-6; D is undetermined. The TCR sequence derives from a woman aged 30 to 39 in good health and CMV-seronegative. What was sequenced was PBMCs. CDR3 nucleotides: TGTGCCAGCAGTTTAGGGAATAGCAATCAGCCCCAGCATTTT. As protein: CASSLGNSNQPQHF.